This T cell receptor (beta chain) was found in a study of T cell repertoires in cytomegalovirus infection. Study summary: Both recently identified HLA-C-restricted and well-studied HLA-B-restricted CMV epitopes were used in the study. Indications of both CMV infection and matching HLA type were provided by public TCR beta signatures.

Germline V gives CDR1 SEHNR, CDR2 FQNEAQ (reference sequence). V was cut by 2 bases and J by 0 bases, with 11 bases left in between. The CDR3 sequence is 15 residues long. Study results and limitations: Cumulative frequency of public TCR beta families picked out carriers of CMV plus the relevant HLA. Dominant in the ex vivo response were TCR beta clonotypes restricted by HLA-C and specific for CMV.

Points on this clonotype: Its antigen is undetermined.

TCRdb reprocessed the reads via MiXCR and lists one record per CDR3 protein. This table holds about 830,000 distinct CDR3 sequences, approximately 32% found once. The receptor's source is a human donor in good health (CMV status not recorded). Some clones in this sample may be carry-over from other donors' samples. The chain carries TRBV7-9 and TRBJ2-7; the D is unclear. The starting material was cultured CD8+ T cells from PBMCs, obtained from culture after CMV antigen stimulation. As DNA, the CDR3 is TGTGCCAGCAGCTTATATTACAGTACCTCCTACGAGCAGTACTTC. Protein: CASSLYYSTSYEQYF.